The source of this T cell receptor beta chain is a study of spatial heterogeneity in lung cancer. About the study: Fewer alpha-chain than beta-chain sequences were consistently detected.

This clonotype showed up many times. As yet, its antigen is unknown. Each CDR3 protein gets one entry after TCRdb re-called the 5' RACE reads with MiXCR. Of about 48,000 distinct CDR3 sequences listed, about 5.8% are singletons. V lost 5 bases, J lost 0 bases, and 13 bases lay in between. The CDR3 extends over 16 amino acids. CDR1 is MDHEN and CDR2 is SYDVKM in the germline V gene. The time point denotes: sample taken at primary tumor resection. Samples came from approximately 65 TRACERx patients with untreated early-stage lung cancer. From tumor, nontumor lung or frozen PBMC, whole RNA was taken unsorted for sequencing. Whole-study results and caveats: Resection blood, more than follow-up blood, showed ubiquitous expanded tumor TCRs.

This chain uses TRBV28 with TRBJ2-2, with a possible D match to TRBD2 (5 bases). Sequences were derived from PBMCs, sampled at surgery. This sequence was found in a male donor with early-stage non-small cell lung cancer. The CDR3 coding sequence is TGTGCCAGCAGTCTTAGCGTTTTCGCGAACACCGGGGAGCTGTTTTTT. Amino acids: CASSLSVFANTGELFF. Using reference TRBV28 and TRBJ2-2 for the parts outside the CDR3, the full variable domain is DVKVTQSSRYLVKRTGEKVFLECVQDMDHENMFWYRQDPGLGLRLIYFSYDVKMKEKGDIPEGYSVSREKKERFSLILESASTNQTSMYLCASSLSVFANTGELFFGEGSRLTVL.